The clone carrying this TCR beta chain was counted once. Deletions cut 3 bases from V and 2 bases from J, with 13 bases between. Germline CDR1 is MRHNA and CDR2 is SNTAGT. CDR3 length equals 15 residues. TCRdb keeps only in-frame clones here, not all; method: immunoSEQ multiplex PCR. The repertoire includes more than 85,000 clones, about 90% of them detected once, and over 2% sits in the top ten. These data belong to a study of control samples from healthy donors and cancer patients. Sample: blood. This clonotype originated in a woman aged 18 to 35 in good health. The chain links TRBV6-4 to TRBJ1-2, with D uncertain. The CDR3 is CASSEGRGPNYGYTF. DNA for the CDR3: TGTGCCAGCAGTGAAGGGAGAGGACCAAACTATGGCTACACCTTC.